This record covers a single T cell receptor (beta chain). Trimming took 2 bases from V and 1 from J, leaving 9 bases between them. CDR1 and CDR2 from the germline V gene are ENHRY and SYGVKD. The CDR3 sequence is 14 residues long. The data were taken from a study of T cells in localized non-small cell lung cancer. Produced via immunoSEQ multiplex PCR; TCRdb's table is partial and in-frame only. The sample records tens of thousands of clones, about 90% being singletons. Source: peripheral blood, taken before any cancer treatment. The J gene is TRBJ2-7, the V gene TRBV10-3; D may be TRBD1 (6 bases). This sequence originates from a male donor at least 60 years old with stage I squamous cell lung carcinoma. The CDR3 DNA sequence: TGTGCCATCAGTGAGGGGGGCAGATCCTACGAGCAGTACTTC. Amino acid sequence: CAISEGGRSYEQYF.